A single sample is the source of the 6 T cell receptor beta chains below, sequenced in a study of blood T cell repertoires in COVID-19. Data came from immunoSEQ multiplex PCR; TCRdb stores just in-frame clones and leaves some out. Of roughly 24,000 clones in the sample, around 86% were seen once. The sequenced sample was peripheral blood. The receptors shown here come from a woman in her 70s with active COVID-19.

The chain has TRBV7-8 and TRBJ2-7; 9 bases are shared with TRBD1. V dropped 4 bases and J dropped 6; count of bases not matched to a gene: 7. Germline lookup yields CDR1 SGHVS and CDR2 FQNEAQ. CDR3 size: 14 residues. The CDR3 is CASSSGTGSLEQYF. The CDR3 DNA reads as TGTGCCAGCAGCTCCGGGACAGGGTCTCTCGAGCAGTACTTC.

V usage is TRBV7-9 and J usage is TRBJ1-2; a possible D gene is TRBD1 (5 bases). This CDR3 has 14 amino acids. V lost 5 bases to trimming and J lost 7 bases, with 17 bases between them. Germline lookup yields CDR1 SEHNR and CDR2 FQNEAQ (reference sequence). The CDR3 DNA reads as TGTGCCAGCAGCGAGCCCTCAGGGAATGGTGGCTACACCTTC. It yields the protein CASSEPSGNGGYTF.

The chain combines TRBV24-1 with TRBJ2-2; D is uncertain. CDR3 length: 13 amino acids. CDR1 and CDR2 (germline): KGHDR, SFDVKD. Trimming shortened V by 3 bases and J by 6 bases, and 7 bases separated the two germline ends. CDR3 protein: CATSDHYPGELFF. CDR3 sequence (DNA): TGTGCCACCAGTGATCACTACCCCGGGGAGCTGTTTTTT.

V is TRBV5-1 and J is TRBJ2-2, with D perhaps matching TRBD2 (5 bases). This CDR3 has 15 amino acids. Trimming removed 6 bases from V and 3 bases from J, with 15 bases in between. Germline V gene data show CDR1 as SGHRS and CDR2 as YFSETQ. The CDR3 bases are TGCGCCAGCACCGCGTTATTCGGGGACACCGGGGAGCTGTTTTTT. It is translated as CASTALFGDTGELFF.

The chain has TRBV2 and TRBJ2-7; TRBD2 agrees at 15 bases. Germline V lookup: CDR1 SNHLY, CDR2 FYNNEI. V was clipped by 6 bases and J by 5 bases; unmatched bases: 5. The CDR3 totals 15 residues. CDR3 nucleotides: TGTGCCAGCAGCCTCCGGACTAGCGGGGGGGACGAGCAGTACTTC. Its protein is CASSLRTSGGDEQYF.

CDR3 protein: CASSSVGDSSPQYF. CDR3 nucleotides: TGTGCCAGCAGCTCAGTGGGGGACTCCTCACCCCAGTACTTC. The chain is built from TRBV7-2 and TRBJ2-5; a weak D match, TRBD2 (6 bases). The V gene lost 4 bases and the J gene lost 9 bases, with 18 bases spanning the gap. The V gene's germline CDR1 is SGHTA and CDR2 FQGNSA. The CDR3 has 14 residues. The full variable domain, rest sourced from reference TRBV7-2 and TRBJ2-5, is GAGVSQSPSNKVTEKGKDVELRCDPISGHTALYWYRQSLGQGLEFLIYFQGNSAPDKSGLPSDRFSAERTGGSVSTLTIQRTQQEDSAVYLCASSSVGDSSPQYFGPGTRLLVL.